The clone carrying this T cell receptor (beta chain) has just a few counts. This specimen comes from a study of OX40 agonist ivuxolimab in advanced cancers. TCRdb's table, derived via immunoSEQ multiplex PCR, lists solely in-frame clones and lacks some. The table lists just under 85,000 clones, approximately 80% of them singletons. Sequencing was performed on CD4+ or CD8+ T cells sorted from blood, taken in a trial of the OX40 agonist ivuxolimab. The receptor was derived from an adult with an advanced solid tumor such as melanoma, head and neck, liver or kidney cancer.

The CDR3, as DNA: TGTGCCAGCAGCTTACAGGGGGTAACTGAAGCTTTCTTT. This translates into CASSLQGVTEAFF. The V call is TRBV7-3, the J call TRBJ1-1; 7 bases map to TRBD1. This CDR3 has 13 amino acids. In germline, CDR1 is SGHTA, CDR2 FQGTGA. J lost 5 bases, V lost 2 bases, and 2 bases had no gene match.